A single sample is the source of the 10 T cell receptor beta chains below, sequenced in a study of T-cell reconstitution after alpha-beta-depleted transplantation in children. Library preparation (for TCRbeta) was performed with unique molecular identifiers. Via MiXCR, TCRdb re-called the PCR reads, giving one row per CDR3 protein. The sample lists around 380,000 distinct CDR3 sequences, about 11% occurring once. Here the sequenced sample was PBMCs from the stem cell graft donor, taken from the stem cell graft. All receptors derive from a human donor who donated a stem cell graft to a child with acute myeloid leukemia.

The chain's CDR3 is CAIRPTGGRAGSDEQFF. Here the CDR3 DNA reads TGTGCCATCAGGCCCACTGGCGGGAGGGCCGGGAGCGATGAGCAGTTCTTC. V is TRBV10-3 and J is TRBJ2-1; 9 bases are shared with TRBD2. This CDR3 contains 17 residues. CDR1 and CDR2 from the germline V gene are ENHRY and SYGVKD. V was pared by 6 bases and J by 8 bases, with 17 bases of the junction left unmatched.

This clonotype has more than one count but fewer than ten. The chain carries TRBV20-1 and TRBJ2-1; no firm D call. This CDR3 spans 14 amino acids. Germline-derived CDR1 and CDR2 are DFQATT and SNEGSKA (reference sequence). Trimming shortened V by 3 bases and J by 0 bases, and 9 bases separated the two germline ends. Written as DNA, the CDR3 is TGCAGTGCTAGCGTGCCCAGCTCCTACAATGAGCAGTTCTTC. This gives the protein CSASVPSSYNEQFF.

V gene TRBV7-2 combines with J gene TRBJ2-5, with 10 bases fitting TRBD2. This CDR3 has 17 residues. Trimming cost V 5 bases and J 0 bases; bases outside gene matches: 9. CDR1 and CDR2 from the germline V gene are SGHTA and FQGNSA. DNA for the CDR3: TGTGCCAGCAGCCGGCTAGCGGGGGTGATGTACCAAGAGACCCAGTACTTC. This codes for CASSRLAGVMYQETQYF.

The rearrangement uses TRBV29-1 and TRBJ1-5; D ambiguous. The CDR3 spans 14 residues. The germline CDR1 and CDR2 sequences are SQVTM and ANQGSEA. Trimming stripped 4 bases from V and 4 bases from J, with 14 bases between. The CDR3 spells CSVVSGGGNQPQHF. CDR3 DNA: TGCAGCGTTGTTAGTGGTGGAGGTAATCAGCCCCAGCATTTT.

This clonotype was observed at least ten times. This chain connects TRBV12-3 or TRBV12-4 to TRBJ2-5; no definite D call. The V end was cut by 2 bases, the J end by 5 bases, with 9 bases between. This CDR3 region has 13 residues. The CDR3 spells CASSLPLGETQYF. DNA of the CDR3: TGTGCCAGCAGTTTACCTCTGGGGGAGACCCAGTACTTC.

This clonotype was detected a few times. The genes are TRBV12-3 or TRBV12-4 and TRBJ2-1, with 7 nucleotides matching TRBD2. The CDR3 is made up of 16 amino acids. Germline trimming cut 1 base from V and 6 bases from J; bases unmatched to any gene: 9. CDR3 amino acids: CASSLGYGGSANEQFF. The CDR3 nucleotides read TGTGCCAGCAGTTTAGGGTATGGCGGGAGCGCCAATGAGCAGTTCTTC.

This rearrangement joins TRBV5-1 to TRBJ1-2, with D hard to call. Trimming shortened V by 0 bases and J by 6 bases, and 12 bases separated the two germline ends. The CDR3 extends over 14 amino acids. Germline assignment: CDR1 SGHRS and CDR2 YFSETQ. CDR3: CASSLVQRKDGYTF. Written as DNA, the CDR3 is TGCGCCAGCAGCTTGGTTCAGCGAAAGGATGGCTACACCTTC. Variable domain in full (rest from reference TRBV5-1 and TRBJ1-2): KAGVTQTPRYLIKTRGQQVTLSCSPISGHRSVSWYQQTPGQGLQFLFEYFSETQRNKGNFPGRFSGRQFSNSRSEMNVSTLELGDSALYLCASSLVQRKDGYTFGSGTRLTVV.

In its sample, this clonotype was seen many times. The chain couples TRBV27 to TRBJ2-3; D is ambiguous. Germline V CDR1 and CDR2: MNHEY, SMNVEV (reference sequence). Trimming removed 2 bases from V and 2 bases from J, with 8 bases in between. The CDR3 covers 14 residues. The CDR3 DNA is TGTGCCAGCAGTTTAGAACAGTCCACAGATACGCAGTATTTT. It specifies CASSLEQSTDTQYF.

This clonotype has just a few counts. In nucleotides, the CDR3 is TGCGCCAGCAGCTTGTTCGGGTACCAAGAGACCCAGTACTTC. Its protein is CASSLFGYQETQYF. The chain combines TRBV5-1 with TRBJ2-5; no clear D gene. Germline V CDR1 and CDR2: SGHRS, YFSETQ. V lost 1 base and J 0 bases, leaving 7 bases between the germline ends. There are 14 residues in the CDR3.

The chain has TRBV19 and TRBJ2-1; 8 bases align to TRBD1. Germline CDR1 is LNHDA and CDR2 is SQIVND (reference sequence). The CDR3 sequence is 15 residues long. J lost 4 bases, V lost 7 bases, and 9 bases had no gene match. The CDR3 loop reads CASTFDRGFYNEQFF. In nucleotides, the CDR3 is TGTGCCAGTACCTTTGACAGGGGCTTTTACAATGAGCAGTTCTTC.